The sequence of this T cell receptor (beta chain) was determined in a study of T cells in localized non-small cell lung cancer. Study-wide findings and caveats: There was an association of higher blood T cell density with longer overall survival. A median of around 58 clones ranked among the top 100 in tumor appeared in adjacent lung.

V lost 6 bases to trimming and J lost 9 bases, with 15 bases between them. The germline V gene encodes CDR1 SNHLY and CDR2 FYNNEI. This CDR3 region has 13 residues. Note on this clone: The antigen is undetermined.

Method: immunoSEQ multiplex PCR; TCRdb's copy keeps in-frame clones and lacks some. The table includes 15,000 or so clones, 89% detected once. This TCR was sampled from a female donor older than 55 with stage III squamous cell lung carcinoma. This rearrangement joins TRBV2 to TRBJ2-1; the D gene could be TRBD1 or TRBD2 (5 bases each). The specimen was peripheral blood, collected before any cancer treatment. CDR3 in amino acids: CASRATGPPEQFF. CDR3 DNA sequence: TGTGCCAGCAGAGCTACGGGACCCCCTGAGCAGTTCTTC.